A single TCR beta chain is shown here with its context. Its antigen is not identified. Blood was collected once per donor into heparin, averaging roughly 0.12 L. Purity exceeded 95% in all sorted populations. The data derive from a study of beta chain features in type 1 diabetes. Regarding the study as a whole: Shortening that was moderate but significant affected the TCRB CDR3s of Type 1 diabetes patients in all four CD4+ subsets. TCRB repertoires of naive, central memory and Treg cells appeared more similar among patients than among healthy donors.

The CDR3 is 16 residues long. Deletions cut 0 bases from V and 3 bases from J, with 12 bases between. Germline V CDR1 and CDR2: LNHNV, YYDKDF (reference sequence). Expressed TCRB transcripts were sequenced, since all the RNA that had been isolated was reverse transcribed. Naive, central memory and regulatory T cell samples yielded about 3.57 million reads on average. Profiling relied on immunoSEQ multiplex PCR, and the TCRdb table lists in-frame clones only, not all of them. In the table there are some 700,000 clones, around 15% of which are singletons. The V call is TRBV15, the J call TRBJ1-5, with D maybe TRBD1 (5 bases). The sequence was obtained from a man younger than 35 with type 1 diabetes. Sequencing was carried out using naive CD4+ T cells from blood. CDR3 sequence reads: CATSRERGPLNQPQHF. The CDR3 nucleotides read TGTGCCACCAGCAGAGAAAGGGGTCCCCTCAATCAGCCCCAGCATTTT.